These T cell receptor beta chains were read from a single sample in a study of Graves' ophthalmopathy and Graves' hyperthyroidism. From the multiplex PCR reads, TCRdb called clonotypes with MiXCR, one entry per CDR3 protein. The sample has roughly 480,000 distinct CDR3 sequences; roughly 14% are singletons. Input material: blood. The receptors were gathered from a woman aged 30 to 39 with Graves' ophthalmopathy. Both conserved end residues are part of each CDR3. Each record gives: V gene, J gene, D gene, clone size, CDR3 DNA, CDR3 protein. A D gene is named only where the DNA matches it firmly. Some rows have no size entry. The others give once, few or many, or a class for an expanded clone.

TRBV28	TRBJ2-5	TRBD2	.	TGTGCCAGCAGTTCCAGCGGGGGGAACCAAGAGACCCAGTACTTC	CASSSSGGNQETQYF
TRBV19	TRBJ1-1	TRBD1	many	TGTGCCAGCCGTATCTGGGACAGTTCTAACACTGAAGCTTTCTTT	CASRIWDSSNTEAFF
TRBV6-1	TRBJ2-2	.	many	TGTGCCAGCGGACCGAATCCAGGGCGAACCGGGGAGCTGTTTTTT	CASGPNPGRTGELFF
TRBV6-1	TRBJ1-5	TRBD1	many	TGTGCCAGCAGCTCCAGGGGGGACGGATATCAGCCCCAGCATTTT	CASSSRGDGYQPQHF
TRBV28	TRBJ1-5	.	many	TGTGCCAGCGTTGAAAGGGGCTCGGGTTTTCCGGGCAATCAGCCCCAGCATTTT	CASVERGSGFPGNQPQHF
TRBV27	TRBJ2-7	TRBD1	many	TGTGCCAGCAGAATAACAGGGGGCAACTCCTACGAGCAGTACTTC	CASRITGGNSYEQYF
TRBV19	TRBJ1-5	.	many	TGTGCCAGTACCCCGGGAGACGCGGGTCAGCCCCAGCATTTT	CASTPGDAGQPQHF
TRBV6-5	TRBJ2-7	TRBD2	many	TGTGCCAGCAGTTACTCTGGCGGGGGTAACTACGAGCAGTACTTC	CASSYSGGGNYEQYF
TRBV30	TRBJ1-3	TRBD1	few	TGTGCCTGGACCGGGACAGGGGCCTATTTTGGAAACACCATATATTTT	CAWTGTGAYFGNTIYF
TRBV12-3/TRBV12-4	TRBJ1-1	.	many	TGTGCCAGCAGTTTTGGGGACGGGCTTGAAGCTTTCTTT	CASSFGDGLEAFF
TRBV12-3/TRBV12-4	TRBJ1-3	.	many	TGTGCCAGCAGCCCGGGGCGGCAGACTGGAAACACCATATATTTT	CASSPGRQTGNTIYF
TRBV30	TRBJ1-5	TRBD1	many	TGTGCCTGGAGTGTAAAAGGGGGCGGTCAGCCCCAGCATTTT	CAWSVKGGGQPQHF
TRBV11-1	TRBJ2-3	TRBD2	.	TGTGCCAGCAGCTTTCCATGGGCTAGCGGGGGAGGGGATACGCAGTATTTT	CASSFPWASGGGDTQYF
TRBV5-1	TRBJ2-2	TRBD1	few	TGCGCCAGCAGCACGAGGGGACAGGACTACACCGGGGAGCTGTTTTTT	CASSTRGQDYTGELFF
TRBV12-3/TRBV12-4	TRBJ1-5	TRBD1	many	TGTGCCAGCAGTTCCCAGGACAGGGTAGGTCAGCCCCAGCATTTT	CASSSQDRVGQPQHF
TRBV7-6	TRBJ2-5	.	once	TGTGCCAGCAACCAAGCTTCCGGGATTCAAGAGACCCAGTACTTC	CASNQASGIQETQYF
TRBV27	TRBJ2-5	.	few	TGTGCCAGCAGTTTTGGTCGAGGGGACTTTCAAGAGACCCAGTACTTC	CASSFGRGDFQETQYF
TRBV12-3/TRBV12-4	TRBJ2-7	.	few	TGTGCCAGCAGTTCCCCGGCTGGAAGCGAGCAGTACTTC	CASSSPAGSEQYF
TRBV6-1	TRBJ2-5	.	many	TGTGCCAGCAGCCCTCGGACGGAGGAGACCCAGTACTTC	CASSPRTEETQYF
TRBV25-1	TRBJ1-1	.	many	TGTGCCAGCAGCCGAATGACAGCGAACACTGAAGCTTTCTTT	CASSRMTANTEAFF
TRBV10-3	TRBJ1-5	TRBD1	.	TGTGCCATCAGTGACAGACAGGGGGGTAGCAATCAGCCCCAGCATTTT	CAISDRQGGSNQPQHF
TRBV7-6	TRBJ2-7	.	.	TGTGCCAGCAGCTTAGATGCGGGCGGCGAGCAGTACTTC	CASSLDAGGEQYF
TRBV28	TRBJ1-2	.	many	TGTGCCAGCAGTTGGGGGCTGGAGGGGTATGGCTACACCTTC	CASSWGLEGYGYTF
TRBV20-1	TRBJ1-6	.	once	TGCAGTGCTCTTCTCTGCGGGGCCTCTGGTAATTCACCCCTCCACTTT	CSALLCGASGNSPLHF
TRBV6-5	TRBJ2-2	.	many	TGTGCCACAGAAAAGGGGGAGTCGGTCGGGGAGCTGTTTTTT	CATEKGESVGELFF
TRBV3-1	TRBJ2-7	TRBD1	.	TGTGCCAGCAGCTACCGACAGGGGAGAAACGAGCAGTACTTC	CASSYRQGRNEQYF
TRBV9	TRBJ1-5	.	many	TGTGCCAGCAGTGATAGTGGGGCTCAGCCCCAGCATTTT	CASSDSGAQPQHF
TRBV6-2/TRBV6-3	TRBJ2-2	TRBD2	many	TGTGCCAGCAGCGGCGGACTAGCGGGAGCCACCGGGGAGCTGTTTTTT	CASSGGLAGATGELFF
TRBV2	TRBJ1-2	.	.	TGTGCCTGGTCATACTATGGCTACACCTTC	CAWSYYGYTF
TRBV29-1	TRBJ1-1	.	many	TGCAGCGTTGCCAGGGACACTGAAGCTTTCTTT	CSVARDTEAFF
TRBV20-1	TRBJ1-6	.	.	TGCAGTGCTAGAGCGACGTCGGGCTCCTATAATTCACCCCTCCACTTT	CSARATSGSYNSPLHF
TRBV20-1	TRBJ2-7	TRBD1	many	TGCAGTGCTAGAGCCAAATCCGGGACAGGTCCCTACGAGCAGTACTTC	CSARAKSGTGPYEQYF
TRBV2	TRBJ1-5	.	few	TGTGCCAGCAGGGAGGACACCCGCAATCAGCCCCAGCATTTT	CASREDTRNQPQHF
TRBV15	TRBJ1-2	.	many	TGTGCCACCAGCAGCCTTACCGGGACACCCAGCGGTGGCTACACCTTC	CATSSLTGTPSGGYTF
TRBV6-1	TRBJ1-1	.	few	TGTGCCAGCAGTACCCCCCGTGAGGGGTCCACTGAAGCTTTCTTT	CASSTPREGSTEAFF
TRBV4-1	TRBJ2-7	.	.	TGCGCCAGCAGCCACTCGGTCCCACCCAACGAGCAGTACTTC	CASSHSVPPNEQYF
TRBV6-1	TRBJ2-2	TRBD2	.	TGTGCCAGCAGCTCTCAGCGGGGGGTGAACACCGGGGAGCTGTTTTTT	CASSSQRGVNTGELFF